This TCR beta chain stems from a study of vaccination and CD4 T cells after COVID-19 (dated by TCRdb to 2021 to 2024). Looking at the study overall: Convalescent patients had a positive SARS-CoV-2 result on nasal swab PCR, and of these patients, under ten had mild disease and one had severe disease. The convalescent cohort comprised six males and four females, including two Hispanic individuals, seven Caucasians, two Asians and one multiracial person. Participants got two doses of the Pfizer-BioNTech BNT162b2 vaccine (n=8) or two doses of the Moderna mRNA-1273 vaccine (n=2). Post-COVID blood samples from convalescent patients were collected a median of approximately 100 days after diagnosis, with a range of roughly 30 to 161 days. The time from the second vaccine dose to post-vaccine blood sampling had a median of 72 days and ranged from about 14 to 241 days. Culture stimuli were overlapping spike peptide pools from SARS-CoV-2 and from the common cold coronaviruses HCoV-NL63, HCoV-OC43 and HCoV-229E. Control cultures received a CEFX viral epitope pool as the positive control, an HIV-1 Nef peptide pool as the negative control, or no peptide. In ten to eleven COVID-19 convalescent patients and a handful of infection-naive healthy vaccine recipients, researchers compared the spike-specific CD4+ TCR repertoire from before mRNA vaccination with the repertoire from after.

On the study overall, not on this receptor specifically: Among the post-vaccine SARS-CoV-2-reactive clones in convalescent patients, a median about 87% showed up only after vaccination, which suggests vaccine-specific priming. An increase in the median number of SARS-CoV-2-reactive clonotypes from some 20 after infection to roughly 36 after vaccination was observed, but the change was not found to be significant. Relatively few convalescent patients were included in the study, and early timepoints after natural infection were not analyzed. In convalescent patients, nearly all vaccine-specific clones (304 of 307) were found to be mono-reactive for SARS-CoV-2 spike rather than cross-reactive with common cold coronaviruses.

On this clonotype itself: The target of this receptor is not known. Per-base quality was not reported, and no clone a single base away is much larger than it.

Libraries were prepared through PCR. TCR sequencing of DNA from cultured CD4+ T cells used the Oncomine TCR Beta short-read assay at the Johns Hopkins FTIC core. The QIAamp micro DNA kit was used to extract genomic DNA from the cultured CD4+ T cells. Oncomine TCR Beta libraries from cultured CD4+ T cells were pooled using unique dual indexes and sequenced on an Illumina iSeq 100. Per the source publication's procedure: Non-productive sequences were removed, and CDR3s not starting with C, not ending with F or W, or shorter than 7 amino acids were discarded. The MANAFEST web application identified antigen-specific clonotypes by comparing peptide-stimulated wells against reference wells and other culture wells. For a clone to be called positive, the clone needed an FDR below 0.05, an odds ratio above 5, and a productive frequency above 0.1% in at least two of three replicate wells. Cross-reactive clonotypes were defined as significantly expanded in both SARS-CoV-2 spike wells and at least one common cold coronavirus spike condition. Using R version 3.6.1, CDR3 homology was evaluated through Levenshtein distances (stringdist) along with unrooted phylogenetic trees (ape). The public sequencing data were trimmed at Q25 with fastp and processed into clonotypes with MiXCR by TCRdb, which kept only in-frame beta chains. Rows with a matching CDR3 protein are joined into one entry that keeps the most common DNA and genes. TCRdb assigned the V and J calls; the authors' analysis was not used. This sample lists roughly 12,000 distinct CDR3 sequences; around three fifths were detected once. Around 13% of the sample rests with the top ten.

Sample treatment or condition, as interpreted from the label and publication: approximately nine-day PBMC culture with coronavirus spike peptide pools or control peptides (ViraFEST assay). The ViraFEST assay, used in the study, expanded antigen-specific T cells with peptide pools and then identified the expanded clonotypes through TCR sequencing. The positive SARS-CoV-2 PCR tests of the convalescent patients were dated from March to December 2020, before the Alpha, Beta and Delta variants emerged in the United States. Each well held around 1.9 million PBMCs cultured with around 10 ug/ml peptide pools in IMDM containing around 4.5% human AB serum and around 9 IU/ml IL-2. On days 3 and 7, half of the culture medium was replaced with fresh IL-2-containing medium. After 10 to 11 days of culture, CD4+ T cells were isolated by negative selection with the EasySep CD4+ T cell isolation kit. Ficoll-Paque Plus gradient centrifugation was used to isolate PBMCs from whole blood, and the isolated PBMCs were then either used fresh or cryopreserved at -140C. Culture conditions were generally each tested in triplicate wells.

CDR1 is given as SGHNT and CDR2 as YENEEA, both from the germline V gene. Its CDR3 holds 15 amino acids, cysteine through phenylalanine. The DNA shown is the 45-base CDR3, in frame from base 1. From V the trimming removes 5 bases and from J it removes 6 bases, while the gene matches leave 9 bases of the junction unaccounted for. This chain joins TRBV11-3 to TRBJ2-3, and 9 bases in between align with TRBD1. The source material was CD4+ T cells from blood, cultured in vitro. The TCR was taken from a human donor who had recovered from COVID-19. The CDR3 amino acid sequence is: CASSPGTGILDTQYF. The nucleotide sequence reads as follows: TGTGCCAGCAGCCCCGGGACAGGGATCCTGGATACGCAGTATTTT.